This T cell receptor (beta chain) was identified during a study of blood T cell repertoires in COVID-19. Study background: COVID-19 samples collected from the United States, Italy and Spain covered acute and convalescent phases. Sample material is recorded as cDNA or gDNA derived from T cells, B-cell-depleted T cells, or PBMCs.

Some clones are missing from TCRdb's copy, which holds only in-frame ones; the method was immunoSEQ multiplex PCR. The repertoire holds roughly 500,000 clones, with around nine tenths as singletons. Participant ages covered roughly 18 to 90 years across approximately 25 US areas. Two consecutive negative NP/OP PCR tests, clearance, or resolved symptoms defined Cohort 3 recovery. The source of this sequence is a woman between 35 and 50 years old who had recovered from COVID-19. Source material: PBMCs or T cells enriched from blood (not recorded which).

The CDR3 loop reads CTSSHQGGRVEYEQYF. The CDR3 DNA sequence: TGCACCAGCAGCCATCAAGGGGGCAGGGTAGAGTACGAGCAGTACTTC. The rearrangement uses TRBV1 and TRBJ2-7; the D call in the table, TRBD1, was not verified against the DNA. TRBV1 corresponds to a pseudogene. This CDR3 is built from 16 residues.